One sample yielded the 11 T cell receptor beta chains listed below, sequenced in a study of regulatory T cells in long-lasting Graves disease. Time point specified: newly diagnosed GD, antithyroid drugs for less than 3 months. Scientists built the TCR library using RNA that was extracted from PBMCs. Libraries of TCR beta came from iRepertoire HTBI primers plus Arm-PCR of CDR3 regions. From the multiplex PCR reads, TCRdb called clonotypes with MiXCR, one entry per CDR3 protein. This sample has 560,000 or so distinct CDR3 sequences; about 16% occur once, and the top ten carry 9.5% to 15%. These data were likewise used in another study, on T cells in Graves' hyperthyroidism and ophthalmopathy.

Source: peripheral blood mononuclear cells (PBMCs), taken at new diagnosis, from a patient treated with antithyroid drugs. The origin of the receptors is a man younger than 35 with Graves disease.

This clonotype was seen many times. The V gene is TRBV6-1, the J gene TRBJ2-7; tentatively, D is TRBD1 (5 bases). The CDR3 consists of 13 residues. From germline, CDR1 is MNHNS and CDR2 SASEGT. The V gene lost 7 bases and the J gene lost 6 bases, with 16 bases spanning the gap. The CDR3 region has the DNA TGTGCCAGCACCACTCGTCAGGGAATCGAGCAGTACTTC. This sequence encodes CASTTRQGIEQYF.

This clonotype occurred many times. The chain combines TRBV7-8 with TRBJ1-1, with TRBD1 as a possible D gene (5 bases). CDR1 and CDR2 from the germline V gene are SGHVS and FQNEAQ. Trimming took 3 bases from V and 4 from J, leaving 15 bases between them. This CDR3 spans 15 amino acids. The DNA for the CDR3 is TGTGCCAGCAGCTTGGGGGACTCTGTGAGCACTGAAGCTTTCTTT. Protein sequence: CASSLGDSVSTEAFF.

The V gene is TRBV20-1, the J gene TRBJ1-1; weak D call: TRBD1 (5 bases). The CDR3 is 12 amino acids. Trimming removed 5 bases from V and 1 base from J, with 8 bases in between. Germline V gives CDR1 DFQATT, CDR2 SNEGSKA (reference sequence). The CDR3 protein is CSARTQNTEAFF. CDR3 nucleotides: TGCAGTGCTCGGACACAGAACACTGAAGCTTTCTTT.

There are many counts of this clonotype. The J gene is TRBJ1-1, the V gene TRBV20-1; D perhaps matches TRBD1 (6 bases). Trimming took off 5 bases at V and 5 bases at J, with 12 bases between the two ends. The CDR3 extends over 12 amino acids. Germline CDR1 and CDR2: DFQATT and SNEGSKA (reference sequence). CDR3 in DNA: TGCAGTGCTCTAAAGGGGGGTACTGAAGCTTTCTTT. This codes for CSALKGGTEAFF.

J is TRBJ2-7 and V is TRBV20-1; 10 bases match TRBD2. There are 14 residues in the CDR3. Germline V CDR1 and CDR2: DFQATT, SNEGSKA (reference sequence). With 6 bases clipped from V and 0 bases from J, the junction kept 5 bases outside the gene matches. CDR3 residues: CSAAGLAVSYEQYF. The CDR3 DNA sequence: TGCAGTGCCGCCGGACTAGCGGTCTCCTACGAGCAGTACTTC.

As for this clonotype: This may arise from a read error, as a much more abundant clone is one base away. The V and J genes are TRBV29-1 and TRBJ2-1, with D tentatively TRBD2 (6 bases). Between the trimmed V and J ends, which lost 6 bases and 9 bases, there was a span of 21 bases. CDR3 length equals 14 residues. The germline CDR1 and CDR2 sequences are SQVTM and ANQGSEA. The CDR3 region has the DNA TGCAGCGTGATACGGGAGAATCTGTTTGGTGAGCAGTTCTTC. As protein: CSVIRENLFGEQFF.

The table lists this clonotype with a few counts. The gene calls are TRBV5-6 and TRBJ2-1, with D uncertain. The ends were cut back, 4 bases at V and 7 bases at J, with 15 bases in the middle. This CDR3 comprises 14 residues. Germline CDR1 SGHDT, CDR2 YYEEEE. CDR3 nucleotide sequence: TGTGCCAGCAGCACCGCCTCCCCGAGGAATGAGCAGTTCTTC. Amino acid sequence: CASSTASPRNEQFF. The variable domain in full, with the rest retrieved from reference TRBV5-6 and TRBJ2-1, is DAGVTQSPTHLIKTRGQQVTLRCSPKSGHDTVSWYQQALGQGPQFIFQYYEEEERQRGNFPDRFSGHQFPNYSSELNVNALLLGDSALYLCASSTASPRNEQFFGPGTRLTVL.

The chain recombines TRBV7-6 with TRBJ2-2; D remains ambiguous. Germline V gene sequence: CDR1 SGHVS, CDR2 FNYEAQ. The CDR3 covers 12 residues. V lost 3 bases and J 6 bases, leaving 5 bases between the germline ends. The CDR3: CASSFESGELFF. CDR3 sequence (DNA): TGTGCCAGCAGCTTTGAGTCCGGGGAGCTGTTTTTT.

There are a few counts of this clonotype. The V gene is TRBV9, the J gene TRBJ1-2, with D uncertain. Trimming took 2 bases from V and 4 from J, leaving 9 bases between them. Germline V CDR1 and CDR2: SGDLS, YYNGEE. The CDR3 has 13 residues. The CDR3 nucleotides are TGTGCCAGCAGCGTTACGGGTTTCTATGGCTACACCTTC. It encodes CASSVTGFYGYTF.

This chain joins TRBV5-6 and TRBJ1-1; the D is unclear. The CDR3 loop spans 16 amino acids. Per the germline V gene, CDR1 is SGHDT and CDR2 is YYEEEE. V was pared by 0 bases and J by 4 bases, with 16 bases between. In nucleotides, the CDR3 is TGTGCCAGCAGCTTGGTGGGCTATGGGGTTTTCACTGAAGCTTTCTTT. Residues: CASSLVGYGVFTEAFF.

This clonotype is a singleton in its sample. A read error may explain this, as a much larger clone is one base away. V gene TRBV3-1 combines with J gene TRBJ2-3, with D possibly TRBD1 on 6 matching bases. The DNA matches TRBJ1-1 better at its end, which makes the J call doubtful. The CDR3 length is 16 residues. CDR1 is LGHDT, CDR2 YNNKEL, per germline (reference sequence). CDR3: CASSQGGDRTRSEAFF. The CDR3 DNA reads TGTGCCAGCAGCCAAGGAGGCGACAGGACTCGTTCTGAAGCTTTCTTT.